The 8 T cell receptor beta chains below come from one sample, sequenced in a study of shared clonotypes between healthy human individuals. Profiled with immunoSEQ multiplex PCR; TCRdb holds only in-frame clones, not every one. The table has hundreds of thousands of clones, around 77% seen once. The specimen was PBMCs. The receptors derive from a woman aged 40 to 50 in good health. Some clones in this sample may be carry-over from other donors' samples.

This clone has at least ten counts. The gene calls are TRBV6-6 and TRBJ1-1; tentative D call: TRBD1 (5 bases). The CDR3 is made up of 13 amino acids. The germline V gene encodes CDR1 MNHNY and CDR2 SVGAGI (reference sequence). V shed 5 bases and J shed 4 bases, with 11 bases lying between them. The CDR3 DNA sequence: TGTGCCAGCAGTGGGACGGGGCGCACTGAAGCTTTCTTT. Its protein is CASSGTGRTEAFF.

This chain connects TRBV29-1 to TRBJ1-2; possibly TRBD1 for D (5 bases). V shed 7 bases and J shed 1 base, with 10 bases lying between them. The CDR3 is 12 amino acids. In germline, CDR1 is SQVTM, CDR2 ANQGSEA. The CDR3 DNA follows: TGCAGCGACCTGGACAATAACTATGGCTACACCTTC. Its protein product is CSDLDNNYGYTF.

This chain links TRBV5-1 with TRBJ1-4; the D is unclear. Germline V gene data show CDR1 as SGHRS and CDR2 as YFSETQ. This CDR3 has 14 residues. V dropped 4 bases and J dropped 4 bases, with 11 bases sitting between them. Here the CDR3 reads CASSPGSFNEKLFF. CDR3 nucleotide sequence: TGCGCCAGCAGCCCCGGGTCTTTTAATGAAAAACTGTTTTTT.

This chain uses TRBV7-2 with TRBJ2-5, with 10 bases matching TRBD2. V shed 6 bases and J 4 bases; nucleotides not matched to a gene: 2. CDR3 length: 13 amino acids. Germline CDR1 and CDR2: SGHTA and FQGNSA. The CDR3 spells CASRTSGRETQYF. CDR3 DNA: TGTGCCAGCAGGACTAGCGGGCGAGAGACCCAGTACTTC. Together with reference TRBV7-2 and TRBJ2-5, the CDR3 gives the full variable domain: GAGVSQSPSNKVTEKGKDVELRCDPISGHTALYWYRQSLGQGLEFLIYFQGNSAPDKSGLPSDRFSAERTGGSVSTLTIQRTQQEDSAVYLCASRTSGRETQYFGPGTRLLVL.

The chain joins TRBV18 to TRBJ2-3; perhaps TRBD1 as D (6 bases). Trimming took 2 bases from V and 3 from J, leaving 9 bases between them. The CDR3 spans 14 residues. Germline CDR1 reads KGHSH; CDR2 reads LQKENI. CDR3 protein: CASSPGRGTDTQYF. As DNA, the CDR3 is TGTGCCAGCTCACCAGGCAGGGGAACAGATACGCAGTATTTT.

CDR3 DNA: TGTGCCAGCAGTGGGCGGGAGGGCTCCACCTACAATGAGCAGTTCTTC. It translates to CASSGREGSTYNEQFF. This chain joins TRBV2 and TRBJ2-1; 9 bases map to TRBD2. CDR3 length: 16 amino acids. The J segment lost 2 bases and the V segment lost 4 bases, leaving 6 bases of the junction unmatched. Germline-derived CDR1 and CDR2 are SNHLY and FYNNEI.

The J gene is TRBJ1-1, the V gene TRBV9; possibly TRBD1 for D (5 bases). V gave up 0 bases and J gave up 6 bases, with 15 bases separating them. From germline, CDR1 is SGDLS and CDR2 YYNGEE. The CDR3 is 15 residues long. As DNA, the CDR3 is TGTGCCAGCAGCGTAGTAGGCATTCAGGGCCCTGAAGCTTTCTTT. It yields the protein CASSVVGIQGPEAFF.

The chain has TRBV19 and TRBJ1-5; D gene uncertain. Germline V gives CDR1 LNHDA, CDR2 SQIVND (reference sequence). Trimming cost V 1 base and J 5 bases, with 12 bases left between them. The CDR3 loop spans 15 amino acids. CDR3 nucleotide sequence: TGTGCCAGTAGTATAGGACCTGCGGAGGATCAGCCCCAGCATTTT. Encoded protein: CASSIGPAEDQPQHF.